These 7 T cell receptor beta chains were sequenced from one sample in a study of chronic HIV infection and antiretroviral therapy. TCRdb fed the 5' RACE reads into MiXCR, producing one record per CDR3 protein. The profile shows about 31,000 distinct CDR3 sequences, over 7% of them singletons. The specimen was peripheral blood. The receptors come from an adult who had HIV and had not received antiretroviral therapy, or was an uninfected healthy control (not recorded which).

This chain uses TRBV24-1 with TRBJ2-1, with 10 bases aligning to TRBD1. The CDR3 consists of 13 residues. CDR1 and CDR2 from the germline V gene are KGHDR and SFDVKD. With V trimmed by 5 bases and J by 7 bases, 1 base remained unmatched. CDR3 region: CATSGTGGNEQFF. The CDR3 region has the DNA TGTGCCACCAGTGGGACAGGGGGTAATGAGCAGTTCTTC.

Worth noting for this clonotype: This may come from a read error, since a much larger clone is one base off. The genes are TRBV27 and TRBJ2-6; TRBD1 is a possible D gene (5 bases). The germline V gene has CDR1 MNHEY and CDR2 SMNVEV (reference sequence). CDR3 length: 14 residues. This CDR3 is CASSFRDGANVPTF. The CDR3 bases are TGTGCCAGCAGTTTTAGGGATGGGGCCAACGTCCCGACTTTC.

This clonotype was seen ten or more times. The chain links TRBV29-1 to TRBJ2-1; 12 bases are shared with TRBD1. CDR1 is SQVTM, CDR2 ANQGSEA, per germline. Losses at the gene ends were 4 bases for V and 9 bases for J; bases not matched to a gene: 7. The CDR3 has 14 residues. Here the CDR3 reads CSVVPGQGAGEQFF. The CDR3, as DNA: TGCAGCGTTGTTCCGGGACAGGGGGCTGGTGAGCAGTTCTTC.

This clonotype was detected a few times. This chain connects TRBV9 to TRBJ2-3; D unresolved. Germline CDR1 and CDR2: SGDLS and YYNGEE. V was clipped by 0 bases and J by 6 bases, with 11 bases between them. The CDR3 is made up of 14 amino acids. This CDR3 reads CASSVGSGLDTQYF. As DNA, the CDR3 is TGTGCCAGCAGCGTAGGGTCCGGTCTGGATACGCAGTATTTT.

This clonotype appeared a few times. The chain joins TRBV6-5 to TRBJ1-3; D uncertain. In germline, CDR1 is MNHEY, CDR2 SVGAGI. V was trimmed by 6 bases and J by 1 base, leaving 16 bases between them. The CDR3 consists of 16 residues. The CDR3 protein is CASSRSEILSGNTIYF. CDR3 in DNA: TGTGCCAGCAGCCGCTCCGAGATATTATCTGGAAACACCATATATTTT.

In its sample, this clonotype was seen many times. Here the CDR3 reads CASSLGSYQETQYF. As DNA, the CDR3 is TGCGCCAGCAGCTTGGGATCCTACCAAGAGACCCAGTACTTC. The chain uses TRBV5-1 and TRBJ2-5; no reliable D call. V lost 0 bases and J lost 0, with 6 bases in between. Germline CDR1 is SGHRS and CDR2 is YFSETQ. The CDR3 length is 14 residues.

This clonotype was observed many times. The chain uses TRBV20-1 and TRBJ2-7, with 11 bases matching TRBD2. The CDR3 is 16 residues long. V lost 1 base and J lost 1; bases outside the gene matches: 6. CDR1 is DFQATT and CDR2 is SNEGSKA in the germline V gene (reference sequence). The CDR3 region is CSARALLAGASYEQYF. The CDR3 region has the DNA TGCAGTGCTAGAGCCCTACTAGCGGGGGCTTCCTACGAGCAGTACTTC.